One and the same sample provided the 32 T cell receptor beta chains below, sequenced in a study of CD8 T cells in ankylosing spondylitis. These receptors' targets are unknown. Study-wide findings and caveats: Seemingly distinctive of ankylosing spondylitis blood was a TCR beta motif formed by eight highly homologous variants.

Each CDR3 protein is one row after TCRdb ran MiXCR on the 5' RACE reads. The repertoire consists of 500,000 to 550,000 distinct CDR3 sequences, with 10% to 15% occurring once and the leading ten covering 6.8%. The sequenced sample was blood, either unsorted or a sorted T cell fraction (not recorded which). The receptor source for this set is a male donor with ankylosing spondylitis.

In this sample, this clonotype turned up a few times. V gene TRBV24-1 combines with J gene TRBJ2-1, with D unclear. The CDR3 runs 16 residues. V lost 0 bases and J 9 bases, leaving 17 bases between the germline ends. CDR1 and CDR2 from the germline V gene are KGHDR and SFDVKD. This CDR3 reads CATSDLQDPATGEQFF. In DNA, the CDR3 is TGTGCCACCAGTGATTTGCAGGACCCCGCTACCGGTGAGCAGTTCTTC.

The V call is TRBV6-2 or TRBV6-3, the J call TRBJ1-5; D unclear. There are 16 residues in the CDR3. V was trimmed by 5 bases and J by 1 base, leaving 15 bases between them. Germline V gene sequence: CDR1 MNHEY, CDR2 SVGEGT. The CDR3 reads CASSPPRRLSNQPQHF. CDR3 coding DNA: TGTGCCAGCAGTCCCCCTCGGAGGCTGAGCAATCAGCCCCAGCATTTT.

This clonotype was picked up a small number of times. J is TRBJ1-6 and V is TRBV3-1; D unclear. CDR1 is LGHDT and CDR2 is YNNKEL in the germline V gene (reference sequence). Trimming took off 4 bases at V and 3 bases at J, with 10 bases between the two ends. This CDR3 is built from 15 residues. The CDR3 sequence: CASSLLRGYNSPLHF. The CDR3 bases are TGTGCCAGCAGCCTACTACGGGGCTATAATTCACCCCTCCACTTT. The variable domain in full, with the rest retrieved from reference TRBV3-1 and TRBJ1-6, is DTAVSQTPKYLVTQMGNDKSIKCEQNLGHDTMYWYKQDSKKFLKIMFSYNNKELIINETVPNRFSPKSPDKAHLNLHINSLELGDSAVYFCASSLLRGYNSPLHFGNGTRLTVT.

The chain carries TRBV7-9 and TRBJ1-2; D remains ambiguous. This CDR3 has 12 residues. Trimming stripped 2 bases from V and 8 bases from J, with 9 bases between. The germline CDR1 and CDR2 sequences are SEHNR and FQNEAQ (reference sequence). The chain's CDR3 is CASSLPQRGYTF. CDR3 in DNA: TGTGCCAGCAGCTTACCCCAACGGGGCTACACCTTC.

The rearrangement uses TRBV7-2 and TRBJ2-3; 7 bases are shared with TRBD2. CDR1 and CDR2 from the germline V gene are SGHTA and FQGNSA. The CDR3 has 15 residues. The ends lost 5 bases at V and 5 bases at J; junction bases unmatched: 10. The CDR3 region has the DNA TGTGCCAGCAGCGGGGGGGGGAGGGCCGTAGATACGCAGTATTTT. Residues: CASSGGGRAVDTQYF.

At least ten counts were recorded for this clonotype. The CDR3 region has the DNA TGTGCCATCAGCGAACGTCGGGTCAATGAGCAGTTCTTC. Its protein product is CAISERRVNEQFF. This sequence joins TRBV10-3 and TRBJ2-1; no firm D call. V dropped 6 bases and J dropped 6 bases, with 12 bases sitting between them. The V gene's germline CDR1 is ENHRY and CDR2 SYGVKD. This CDR3 has 13 amino acids.

This chain uses TRBV10-3 with TRBJ2-2; a weak D match, TRBD1 (6 bases). The CDR3 contains 15 residues. Germline V gene sequence: CDR1 ENHRY, CDR2 SYGVKD. The ends were cut back, 4 bases at V and 5 bases at J, with 14 bases in the middle. CDR3: CAISGTVGGTGELFF. The DNA for the CDR3 is TGTGCCATCAGTGGGACAGTCGGCGGGACCGGGGAGCTGTTTTTT.

This clonotype was counted between two and nine times. V usage is TRBV5-1 and J usage is TRBJ2-2, with D possibly matching TRBD2 (7 bases). Per germline, CDR1 SGHRS and CDR2 YFSETQ. This CDR3 is 14 amino acids long. V lost 5 bases, J lost 5 bases, and 13 bases lay in between. The CDR3 DNA reads TGCGCCAGCAGACCAGAGGGGGGGACCGGGGAGCTGTTTTTT. It encodes CASRPEGGTGELFF.

In this sample, this clonotype turned up a few times. The V call is TRBV29-1, the J call TRBJ2-5, with 9 positions matching TRBD2. This CDR3 region has 15 residues. Trimming took 5 bases from V and 5 from J; bases not matched to a gene: 12. Per the germline V gene, CDR1 is SQVTM and CDR2 is ANQGSEA. The CDR3 nucleotides read TGCAGCGTTTGGGGGTTAGCGGGGGTGCGTGAGACCCAGTACTTC. Protein product: CSVWGLAGVRETQYF.

V gene TRBV5-4 combines with J gene TRBJ1-1, with TRBD1 matching 7 bases. The CDR3 is 14 residues long. Germline assignment: CDR1 SGHNT and CDR2 YYREEE (reference sequence). V was pared by 4 bases and J by 2 bases, with 5 bases of the junction left unmatched. The CDR3 is CASSGGTVNTEAFF. The CDR3 nucleotides read TGTGCCAGCAGCGGCGGGACAGTCAACACTGAAGCTTTCTTT.

This sequence joins TRBV20-1 and TRBJ2-4; D gene unclear. Deletions cut 5 bases from V and 0 bases from J, with 8 bases between. The CDR3 length is 13 residues. CDR1 is DFQATT and CDR2 is SNEGSKA in the germline V gene (reference sequence). The CDR3 bases are TGCAGTGCTGTGGAGCTAGCCAAAAACATTCAGTACTTC. Protein product: CSAVELAKNIQYF.

This clonotype was counted a few times. V and J are TRBV7-8 and TRBJ1-5; 7 nucleotides match TRBD1. The CDR3 runs 14 residues. V gave up 5 bases and J gave up 6 bases; unmatched junction bases: 7. CDR1 and CDR2 from the germline V gene are SGHVS and FQNEAQ. Here the CDR3 DNA reads TGTGCCAGCAGCCCGGGACAGTCGAGTCAGCCCCAGCATTTT. This gives the protein CASSPGQSSQPQHF.

This clonotype was seen ten or more times. V is TRBV7-9 and J is TRBJ2-7; 7 bases agree with TRBD1. Germline V gives CDR1 SEHNR, CDR2 FQNEAQ (reference sequence). The CDR3 has 15 amino acids. Losses at the gene ends were 5 bases for V and 0 bases for J; bases not matched to a gene: 7. CDR3 sequence: CASSRTGASSYEQYF. CDR3 bases: TGTGCCAGCAGCAGAACAGGGGCGAGCTCCTACGAGCAGTACTTC.

Only a few counts were recorded for this clonotype. V gene TRBV11-2 combines with J gene TRBJ2-1; TRBD1 agrees at 7 bases. Trimming at V came to 5 bases and at J to 7 bases, leaving 8 bases not matched to a gene. The germline V gene encodes CDR1 SGHAT and CDR2 FQNNGV. The CDR3 covers 14 residues. Here the CDR3 reads CASSATRQGNEQFF. Written as DNA, the CDR3 is TGTGCCAGCAGCGCCACCAGACAGGGAAATGAGCAGTTCTTC.

This chain uses TRBV5-6 with TRBJ1-4; D is undetermined. Germline CDR1 is SGHDT and CDR2 is YYEEEE. This CDR3 spans 15 amino acids. The V gene lost 2 bases and the J gene lost 5 bases, with 13 bases spanning the gap. The CDR3 reads CASSLGRQTNEKLFF. In DNA form, the CDR3 reads TGTGCCAGCAGCTTAGGACGGCAGACAAATGAAAAACTGTTTTTT.

The V and J genes are TRBV10-1 and TRBJ2-3, with D tentatively TRBD1 (6 bases). The ends were cut back, 8 bases at V and 12 bases at J, with 15 bases in the middle. The CDR3 runs 11 residues. Germline V lookup: CDR1 WNHNN, CDR2 SYGVQD (reference sequence). The CDR3: CASGTTENQYF. CDR3 nucleotides: TGCGCCAGCGGGACAACCGAAAACCAGTATTTT.

CDR3: CASRWTSSSGANVLTF. CDR3 bases: TGCGCCAGCAGATGGACTAGCAGCTCTGGGGCCAACGTCCTGACTTTC. The chain joins TRBV5-1 to TRBJ2-6; 8 nucleotides agree with TRBD2. CDR3 length: 16 amino acids. V trimming: 5 bases; J trimming: 0 bases; junction bases outside the gene matches: 4. Germline-derived CDR1 and CDR2 are SGHRS and YFSETQ. The whole variable domain, remainder taken from reference TRBV5-1 and TRBJ2-6, is KAGVTQTPRYLIKTRGQQVTLSCSPISGHRSVSWYQQTPGQGLQFLFEYFSETQRNKGNFPGRFSGRQFSNSRSEMNVSTLELGDSALYLCASRWTSSSGANVLTFGAGSRLTVL.

V is TRBV18 and J is TRBJ2-1; TRBD2 agrees at 15 bases. CDR1 is KGHSH, CDR2 LQKENI, per germline. V was pared by 5 bases and J by 7 bases, with 3 bases of the junction left unmatched. CDR3 length: 15 amino acids. The chain's CDR3 is CASSAGLAGGNEQFF. The CDR3 DNA reads TGTGCCAGCTCAGCGGGACTAGCGGGAGGAAATGAGCAGTTCTTC.

This clonotype was recorded many times. The rearrangement uses TRBV7-9 and TRBJ2-1, with 10 bases matching TRBD2. The CDR3 length is 16 residues. CDR1 is SEHNR and CDR2 is FQNEAQ in the germline V gene (reference sequence). The V segment lost 5 bases and the J segment 2 bases; nucleotides outside the gene matches: 6. Here the CDR3 DNA reads TGTGCCAGCAGCAGTAGCGGGAGGTCCCCCTACAATGAGCAGTTCTTC. Translated: CASSSSGRSPYNEQFF.

This clonotype was observed a handful of times. The chain links TRBV3-1 to TRBJ2-3; TRBD2 might be the D (7 bases). Germline V gene lookup returns CDR1 LGHDT and CDR2 YNNKEL (reference sequence). The CDR3 loop spans 14 amino acids. The V and J ends lost 0 bases and 6 bases respectively, with 10 bases between them. CDR3 bases: TGTGCCAGCAGCCAAGAAGGGGGGGAGGATACGCAGTATTTT. Protein product: CASSQEGGEDTQYF.

The chain uses TRBV11-2 and TRBJ1-1; weak D call: TRBD1 (6 bases). Germline CDR1 and CDR2: SGHAT and FQNNGV. The V gene lost 5 bases and the J gene lost 0 bases, with 10 bases spanning the gap. The CDR3 length is 14 residues. Here the CDR3 DNA reads TGTGCCAGCAGCAAACAGGGTATGAACACTGAAGCTTTCTTT. Its protein is CASSKQGMNTEAFF.

Many counts were recorded for this clonotype. The rearrangement joins TRBV5-1 to TRBJ1-6; D unclear. The V end lost 0 bases, the J end lost 7 bases, and 8 bases lay between the germline ends. This CDR3 region has 14 residues. CDR1 is SGHRS, CDR2 YFSETQ, per germline. The CDR3 DNA reads TGCGCCAGCAGCTTGGCCGGGCTAAATTCACCCCTCCACTTT. Translated, it gives CASSLAGLNSPLHF.

The rearrangement links TRBV24-1 to TRBJ2-1, with 7 bases aligning to TRBD1. The V gene end was trimmed by 7 bases and the J gene end by 3 bases; junction bases not matched to a gene: 5. Germline CDR1 reads KGHDR; CDR2 reads SFDVKD. This CDR3 is 14 amino acids long. The CDR3 sequence: CATSSRDSYNEQFF. The DNA for the CDR3 is TGTGCCACCAGCTCCAGGGACAGCTACAATGAGCAGTTCTTC.

The sample holds a few counts of this clonotype. The V gene is TRBV6-5, the J gene TRBJ2-1; 10 bases are shared with TRBD2. The CDR3 consists of 17 residues. From germline, CDR1 is MNHEY and CDR2 SVGAGI. Trimming cost V 2 bases and J 3 bases; bases outside gene matches: 7. CDR3 bases: TGTGCCAGCAGTTACGCGCCTAGCGGGAGTTACTACAATGAGCAGTTCTTC. This gives the protein CASSYAPSGSYYNEQFF.

The chain recombines TRBV24-1 with TRBJ2-5; D assignment may be TRBD1 or TRBD2 (5 bases each). V lost 4 bases and J lost 2, with 16 bases in between. CDR3 size: 16 residues. Germline V gene data show CDR1 as KGHDR and CDR2 as SFDVKD. The CDR3 here is CATSELGTNLQETQYF. For the CDR3, the DNA is TGTGCCACCAGTGAGCTTGGGACGAACCTGCAAGAGACCCAGTACTTC.

This clonotype was counted between two and nine times. The chain combines TRBV5-1 with TRBJ1-4; a weak D match, TRBD1 (5 bases). The V end lost 4 bases, the J end lost 7 bases, and 17 bases lay between the germline ends. Germline V gene lookup returns CDR1 SGHRS and CDR2 YFSETQ. This CDR3 has 15 residues. The DNA of the CDR3 is TGCGCCAGCAGCCAAAGTGGGCAGGGTGGTGAAAAACTGTTTTTT. This codes for CASSQSGQGGEKLFF. The full variable domain, in which reference TRBV5-1 and TRBJ1-4 provide the parts outside the CDR3, is KAGVTQTPRYLIKTRGQQVTLSCSPISGHRSVSWYQQTPGQGLQFLFEYFSETQRNKGNFPGRFSGRQFSNSRSEMNVSTLELGDSALYLCASSQSGQGGEKLFFGSGTQLSVL.

This clonotype was seen only a few times. In nucleotides, the CDR3 is TGTGCCAGCAGTTTACAGCGGGGGGTGGAGACCCAGTACTTC. Residues: CASSLQRGVETQYF. The J gene is TRBJ2-5, the V gene TRBV28; 9 nucleotides agree with TRBD2. The trim removed 2 bases at V and 5 bases at J, leaving 3 bases unmatched. From germline, CDR1 is MDHEN and CDR2 SYDVKM. The CDR3 spans 14 residues. Full variable domain (outside the CDR3, taken from reference TRBV28 and TRBJ2-5): DVKVTQSSRYLVKRTGEKVFLECVQDMDHENMFWYRQDPGLGLRLIYFSYDVKMKEKGDIPEGYSVSREKKERFSLILESASTNQTSMYLCASSLQRGVETQYFGPGTRLLVL.

The chain couples TRBV30 to TRBJ1-5, with D perhaps TRBD1 (5 bases). V was trimmed by 2 bases and J by 4 bases, leaving 15 bases between them. CDR1 and CDR2 (germline): GTSNPN, SVGIG (reference sequence). The CDR3 has 15 amino acids. For the CDR3, the DNA is TGTGCCTGGAGTCCGAACGGGACTCCTAATCAGCCCCAGCATTTT. It translates to CAWSPNGTPNQPQHF. Full variable domain (rest looked up from reference TRBV30 and TRBJ1-5): SQTIHQWPATLVQPVGSPLSLECTVEGTSNPNLYWYRQAAGRGLQLLFYSVGIGQISSEVPQNLSASRPQDRQFILSSKKLLLSDSGFYLCAWSPNGTPNQPQHFGDGTRLSIL.

In this sample, this clonotype turned up many times. The CDR3 DNA reads TGTGCCAGCAGCCCGGACAGGGCCAACGAGCAGTACGTC. Translation gives CASSPDRANEQYV. This rearrangement joins TRBV12-3 or TRBV12-4 to TRBJ2-7, with 8 positions matching TRBD1. The CDR3 is 13 residues long. The ends lost 6 bases at V and 5 bases at J; junction bases unmatched: 6.

At least ten counts were recorded for this clonotype. The chain links TRBV5-6 to TRBJ2-1; the D call may be TRBD1 or TRBD2 (5 bases each). The CDR3 contains 14 residues. V was pared by 5 bases and J by 5 bases, with 14 bases between. CDR1 and CDR2 from the germline V gene are SGHDT and YYEEEE. CDR3 loop: CASSWDRLDNEQFF. The CDR3 DNA follows: TGTGCCAGCAGTTGGGACCGCTTAGACAATGAGCAGTTCTTC.

The V call is TRBV5-1, the J call TRBJ2-5, with D tentatively TRBD2 (6 bases). This CDR3 is built from 14 residues. Germline V gene data show CDR1 as SGHRS and CDR2 as YFSETQ. Trimming shortened V by 2 bases and J by 2 bases, and 10 bases separated the two germline ends. In DNA form, the CDR3 reads TGCGCCAGCAGCTTTAGCGCGGGACAAGAGACCCAGTACTTC. This encodes CASSFSAGQETQYF.

This clonotype was seen ten or more times. The gene calls are TRBV6-1 and TRBJ1-1; D is perhaps TRBD1 (6 bases). Germline V gene lookup returns CDR1 MNHNS and CDR2 SASEGT. V shed 8 bases and J shed 0 bases, with 13 bases lying between them. CDR3 size: 14 residues. The CDR3 sequence: CASRDTLMNTEAFF. For the CDR3, the DNA is TGTGCCAGCCGGGACACCTTAATGAACACTGAAGCTTTCTTT.